This TCR beta chain was identified during a study of neoadjuvant nivolumab and ipilimumab in lung cancer. Findings and limits, study-wide: TCR sequencing covered a small number of samples. Pretherapy blood TCR richness correlated positively with resected tumor richness.

As concerns this clone: Antigen: not known.

V dropped 6 bases and J dropped 1; count of bases not matched to a gene: 4. Germline V gene lookup returns CDR1 SNHLY and CDR2 FYNNEI. The CDR3 has 15 residues. Profiled with immunoSEQ multiplex PCR; TCRdb holds only in-frame clones, not every one. Seen here are some 28,000 clones, approximately 83% observed once, and the top ten hold around 5.1%. J is TRBJ2-2 and V is TRBV2; 8 bases are a match to TRBD2. The sequencing here drew on tumor tissue, taken after neoadjuvant nivolumab, alone or with ipilimumab, at or shortly before surgery. The TCR was taken from an adult with non-small cell lung cancer. The CDR3 region has the DNA TGTGCCAGCAGGGACGGGGGGGTGAACACCGGGGAGCTGTTTTTT. This sequence encodes CASRDGGVNTGELFF.